A selection of T cell receptor beta chains follows, all from one sample in a study of CD8 T cells in Susac syndrome. Via MiXCR, TCRdb re-called the immunoSEQ multiplex PCR reads, giving one row per CDR3 protein. Of some 300,000 distinct CDR3 sequences listed, around 85% are singletons. The source material was CD8+ T cells from PBMCs. The receptor source for this set is a human donor with multiple sclerosis. Each CDR3 is given with its conserved first and last residue. The D gene is left open where the match is weak. Clone size is stated in some rows and not others, as once, few, many or a class when expanded.

J: TRBJ1-2
D: NA
V: TRBV4-3
size: NA
CDR3: CASSHGGTYGYTF
DNA: TGCGCCAGCAGCCACGGAGGGACCTATGGCTACACCTTC

J: TRBJ2-7
D: NA
V: TRBV6-1
size: NA
CDR3: CASSAAAGRSYEQYF
DNA: TGTGCCAGCAGTGCTGCCGCAGGGAGATCCTACGAGCAGTACTTC

J: TRBJ2-1
D: NA
V: TRBV28
size: NA
CDR3: CASSFHLTLTSFWGQTYEQFF
DNA: TGTGCCAGCAGTTTCCACTTGACCCTGACTAGTTTTTGGGGTCAAACCTATGAGCAGTTCTTC

J: TRBJ2-1
D: NA
V: TRBV12-5
size: once
CDR3: CASGLTPYNEQFF
DNA: TGTGCTAGTGGTTTGACCCCTTACAATGAGCAGTTCTTC

J: TRBJ2-5
D: TRBD2
V: TRBV9
size: few
CDR3: CASSVGGSSGLVQETQYF
DNA: TGTGCCAGCAGCGTAGGTGGTTCGTCGGGACTAGTGCAAGAGACCCAGTACTTC

J: TRBJ1-4
D: NA
V: TRBV29-1
size: NA
CDR3: CSVEVESVREKLFF
DNA: TGCAGCGTTGAGGTGGAATCGGTTCGAGAAAAACTGTTTTTT

J: TRBJ2-7
D: NA
V: TRBV27
size: NA
CDR3: CASSFASGLEQYF
DNA: TGTGCCAGCAGTTTTGCCTCGGGCCTCGAGCAGTACTTC

J: TRBJ1-1
D: NA
V: TRBV19
size: NA
CDR3: CASRMSELSEAFF
DNA: TGTGCCAGTAGAATGTCAGAACTTTCGGAAGCTTTCTTT

J: TRBJ1-1
D: NA
V: TRBV28
size: NA
CDR3: CASSLWVGDGNTEAFF
DNA: TGTGCCAGCAGTTTGTGGGTGGGGGATGGGAACACTGAAGCTTTCTTT

J: TRBJ2-3
D: NA
V: TRBV7-9
size: NA
CDR3: CASSQGSTRSTDTQYF
DNA: TGTGCCAGCAGTCAAGGGAGTACTAGGAGCACAGATACGCAGTATTTT

J: TRBJ2-3
D: TRBD2
V: TRBV4-2
size: NA
CDR3: CASLADTDTQYF
DNA: TGTGCCAGCCTAGCGGACACAGATACGCAGTATTTT

J: TRBJ1-1
D: NA
V: TRBV4-1
size: NA
CDR3: CASSQDNRGTEAFF
DNA: TGCGCCAGCAGCCAAGATAATAGAGGCACTGAAGCTTTCTTT

J: TRBJ2-1
D: TRBD2
V: TRBV11-2
size: NA
CDR3: CASSLEGGGSGVSSYNEQFF
DNA: TGTGCCAGCAGCTTAGAGGGTGGCGGGAGCGGGGTAAGCTCCTACAATGAGCAGTTCTTC

J: TRBJ2-1
D: TRBD2
V: TRBV6-2/TRBV6-3
size: NA
CDR3: CASSYSASGNYNEQFF
DNA: TGTGCCAGCAGTTACTCCGCTAGCGGGAACTACAATGAGCAGTTCTTC

J: TRBJ2-7
D: NA
V: TRBV7-9
size: once
CDR3: CASSTISDGTYEQYF
DNA: TGTGCCAGCAGCACGATTTCCGACGGCACCTACGAGCAGTACTTC

J: TRBJ2-3
D: TRBD2
V: TRBV24-1
size: NA
CDR3: CATSDPSGTSGMTSSTDTQYF
DNA: TGTGCCACCAGTGACCCCTCCGGGACTAGCGGGATGACATCCAGCACAGATACGCAGTATTTT

J: TRBJ2-7
D: TRBD2
V: TRBV9
size: NA
CDR3: CASSVGLAGVSYEQYF
DNA: TGTGCCAGCAGCGTGGGACTAGCGGGAGTTTCCTACGAGCAGTACTTC

J: TRBJ1-6
D: NA
V: TRBV4-3
size: NA
CDR3: CASSAQIKGNSPLHF
DNA: TGCGCCAGCAGCGCTCAAATCAAGGGCAATTCACCCCTCCACTTT

J: TRBJ1-5
D: TRBD1
V: TRBV4-2
size: NA
CDR3: CASSQDWSGQGNQPQHF
DNA: TGTGCCAGCAGCCAAGATTGGAGCGGACAGGGAAATCAGCCCCAGCATTTT